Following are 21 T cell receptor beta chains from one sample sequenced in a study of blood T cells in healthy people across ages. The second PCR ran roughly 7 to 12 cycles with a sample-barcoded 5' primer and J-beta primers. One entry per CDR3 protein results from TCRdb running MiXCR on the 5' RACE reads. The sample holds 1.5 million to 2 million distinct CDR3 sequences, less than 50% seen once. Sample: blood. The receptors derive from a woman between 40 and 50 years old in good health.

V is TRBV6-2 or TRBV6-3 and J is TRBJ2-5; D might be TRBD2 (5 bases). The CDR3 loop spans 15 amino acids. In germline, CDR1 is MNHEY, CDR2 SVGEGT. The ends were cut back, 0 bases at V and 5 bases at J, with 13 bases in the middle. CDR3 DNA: TGTGCCAGCAGTTACTCGGGCCTGGGCGGGGAGACCCAGTACTTC. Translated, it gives CASSYSGLGGETQYF.

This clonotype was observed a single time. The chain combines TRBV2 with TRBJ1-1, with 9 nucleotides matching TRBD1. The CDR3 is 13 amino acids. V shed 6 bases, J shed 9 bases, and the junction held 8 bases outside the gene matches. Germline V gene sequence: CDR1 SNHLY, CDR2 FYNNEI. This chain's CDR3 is CASRLQGAGKAFF. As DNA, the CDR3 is TGTGCCAGCAGACTACAGGGGGCGGGGAAAGCTTTCTTT.

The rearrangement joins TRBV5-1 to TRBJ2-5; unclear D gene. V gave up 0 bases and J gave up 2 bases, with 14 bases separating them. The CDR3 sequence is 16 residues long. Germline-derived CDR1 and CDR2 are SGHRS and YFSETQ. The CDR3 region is CASSLANPGVQETQYF. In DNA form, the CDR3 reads TGCGCCAGCAGCTTGGCAAACCCTGGGGTGCAAGAGACCCAGTACTTC.

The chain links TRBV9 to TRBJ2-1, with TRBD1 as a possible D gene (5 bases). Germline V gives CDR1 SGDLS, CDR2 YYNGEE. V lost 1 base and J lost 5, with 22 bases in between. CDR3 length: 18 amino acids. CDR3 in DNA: TGTGCCAGCAGCGTAAACTCAGGGTTCAGTGCACTGAACAATGAGCAGTTCTTC. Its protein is CASSVNSGFSALNNEQFF.

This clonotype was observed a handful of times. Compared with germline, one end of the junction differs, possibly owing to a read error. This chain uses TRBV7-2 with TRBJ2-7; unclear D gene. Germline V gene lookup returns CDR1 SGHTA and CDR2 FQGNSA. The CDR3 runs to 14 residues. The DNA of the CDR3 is TGTGCCAGCAGCGTCCGTACACTGTACTACGGGCAGTACTTC. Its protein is CASSVRTLYYGQYF.

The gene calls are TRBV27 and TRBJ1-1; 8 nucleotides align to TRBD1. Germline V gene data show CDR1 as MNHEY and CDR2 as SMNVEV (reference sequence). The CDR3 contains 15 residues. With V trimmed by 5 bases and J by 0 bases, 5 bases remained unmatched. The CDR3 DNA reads TGTGCCAGCAGTGCACAGGGGGGCATGAACACTGAAGCTTTCTTT. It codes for CASSAQGGMNTEAFF.

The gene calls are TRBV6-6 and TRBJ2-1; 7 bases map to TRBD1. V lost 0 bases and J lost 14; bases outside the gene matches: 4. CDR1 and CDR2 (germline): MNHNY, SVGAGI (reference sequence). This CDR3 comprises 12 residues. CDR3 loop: CASSYSTGKEFF. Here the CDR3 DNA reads TGTGCCAGCAGTTACTCGACAGGGAAGGAGTTCTTC.

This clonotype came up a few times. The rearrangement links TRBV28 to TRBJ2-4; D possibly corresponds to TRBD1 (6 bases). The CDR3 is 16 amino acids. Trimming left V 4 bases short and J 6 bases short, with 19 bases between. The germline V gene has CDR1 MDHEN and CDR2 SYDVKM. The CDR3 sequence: CASSSPPGTMGNIQYF. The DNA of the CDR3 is TGTGCCAGCAGTTCGCCCCCGGGGACAATGGGAAACATTCAGTACTTC.

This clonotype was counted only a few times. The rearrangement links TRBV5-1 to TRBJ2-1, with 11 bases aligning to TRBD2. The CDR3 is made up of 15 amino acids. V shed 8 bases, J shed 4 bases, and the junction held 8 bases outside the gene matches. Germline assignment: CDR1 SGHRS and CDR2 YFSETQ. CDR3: CASRPGLAEYNEQFF. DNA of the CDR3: TGCGCCAGTAGACCGGGACTAGCGGAGTACAATGAGCAGTTCTTC.

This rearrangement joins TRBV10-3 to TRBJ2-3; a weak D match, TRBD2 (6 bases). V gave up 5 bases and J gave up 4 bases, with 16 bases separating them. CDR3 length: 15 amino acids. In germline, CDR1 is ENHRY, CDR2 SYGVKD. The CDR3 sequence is CAISTRLDPADTQYF. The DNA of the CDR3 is TGTGCCATCAGTACTAGACTAGATCCCGCAGATACGCAGTATTTT.

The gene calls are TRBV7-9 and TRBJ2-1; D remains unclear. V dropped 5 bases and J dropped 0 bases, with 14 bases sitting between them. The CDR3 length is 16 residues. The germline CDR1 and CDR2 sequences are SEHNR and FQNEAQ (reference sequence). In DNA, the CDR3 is TGTGCCAGCAGCCCAACTGGGATCCACTCCTACAATGAGCAGTTCTTC. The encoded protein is CASSPTGIHSYNEQFF.

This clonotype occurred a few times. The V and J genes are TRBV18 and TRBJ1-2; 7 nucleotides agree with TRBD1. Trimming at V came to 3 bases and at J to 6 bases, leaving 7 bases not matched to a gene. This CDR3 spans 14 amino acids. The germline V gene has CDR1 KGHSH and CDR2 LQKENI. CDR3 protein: CASSPSRGRDGYTF. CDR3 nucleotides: TGTGCCAGCTCACCGAGTAGGGGGCGTGATGGCTACACCTTC.

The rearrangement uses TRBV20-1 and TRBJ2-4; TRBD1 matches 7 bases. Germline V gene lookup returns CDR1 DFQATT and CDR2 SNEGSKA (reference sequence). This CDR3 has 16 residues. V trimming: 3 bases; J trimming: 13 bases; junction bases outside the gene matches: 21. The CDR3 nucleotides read TGCAGTGCTAGGGTACCCGGGACAGTTTTTTTGTGGGAGCAGTACTTC. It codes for CSARVPGTVFLWEQYF.

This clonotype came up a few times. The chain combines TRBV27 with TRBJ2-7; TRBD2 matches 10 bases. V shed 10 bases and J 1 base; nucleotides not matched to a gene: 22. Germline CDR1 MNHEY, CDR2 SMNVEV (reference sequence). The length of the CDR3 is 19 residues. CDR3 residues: CATKETVASGGLRSYEQYF. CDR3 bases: TGTGCCACCAAGGAAACAGTGGCTAGCGGGGGTCTTAGATCCTACGAGCAGTACTTC.

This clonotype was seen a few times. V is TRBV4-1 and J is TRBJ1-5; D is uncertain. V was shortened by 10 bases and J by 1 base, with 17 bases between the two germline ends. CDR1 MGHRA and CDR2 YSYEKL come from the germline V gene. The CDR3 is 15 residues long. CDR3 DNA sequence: TGCGCCACCCCTTTCAATCCACCGAGCAATCAGCCCCAGCATTTT. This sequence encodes CATPFNPPSNQPQHF.

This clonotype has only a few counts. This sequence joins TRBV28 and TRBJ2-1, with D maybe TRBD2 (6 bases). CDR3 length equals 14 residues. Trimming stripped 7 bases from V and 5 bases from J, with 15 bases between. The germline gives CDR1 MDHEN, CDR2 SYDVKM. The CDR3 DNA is TGTGCCAGCATGCCAGGCCTAGCGCACAATGAGCAGTTCTTC. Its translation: CASMPGLAHNEQFF.

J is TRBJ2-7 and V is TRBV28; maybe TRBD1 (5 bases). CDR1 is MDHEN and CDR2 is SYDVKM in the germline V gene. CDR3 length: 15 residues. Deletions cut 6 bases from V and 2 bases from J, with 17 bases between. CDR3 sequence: CASRELGQGTYEQYF. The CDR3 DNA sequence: TGTGCCAGCAGGGAACTGGGGCAGGGAACCTACGAGCAGTACTTC.

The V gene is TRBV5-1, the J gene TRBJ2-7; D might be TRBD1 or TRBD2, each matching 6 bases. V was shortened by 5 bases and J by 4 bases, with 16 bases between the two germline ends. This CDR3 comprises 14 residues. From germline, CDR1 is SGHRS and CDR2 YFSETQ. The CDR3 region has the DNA TGCGCCAGCAGAACCGGGGGCGGACTGTACGAGCAGTACTTC. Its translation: CASRTGGGLYEQYF.

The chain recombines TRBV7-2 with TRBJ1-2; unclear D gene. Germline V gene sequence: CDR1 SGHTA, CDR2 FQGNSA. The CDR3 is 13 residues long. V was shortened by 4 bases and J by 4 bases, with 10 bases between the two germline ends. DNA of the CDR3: TGTGCCAGCAGCTATAGGGCGAGCTATGGCTACACCTTC. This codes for CASSYRASYGYTF. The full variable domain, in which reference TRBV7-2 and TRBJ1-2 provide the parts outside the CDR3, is GAGVSQSPSNKVTEKGKDVELRCDPISGHTALYWYRQSLGQGLEFLIYFQGNSAPDKSGLPSDRFSAERTGGSVSTLTIQRTQQEDSAVYLCASSYRASYGYTFGSGTRLTVV.

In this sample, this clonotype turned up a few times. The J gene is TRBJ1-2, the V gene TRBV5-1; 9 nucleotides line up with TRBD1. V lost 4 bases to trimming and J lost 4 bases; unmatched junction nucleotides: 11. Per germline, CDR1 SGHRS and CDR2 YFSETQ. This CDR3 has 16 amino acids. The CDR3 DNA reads TGCGCCAGCAGCCCAGCCGGGGACAGGGTAACCTATGGCTACACCTTC. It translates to CASSPAGDRVTYGYTF.

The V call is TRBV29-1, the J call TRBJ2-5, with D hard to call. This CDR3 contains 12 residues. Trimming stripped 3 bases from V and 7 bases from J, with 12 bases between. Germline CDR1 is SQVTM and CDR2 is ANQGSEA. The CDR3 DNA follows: TGCAGCGTTGAGCGCACAGCGACGACCCAGTACTTC. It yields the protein CSVERTATTQYF.